This T cell receptor (beta chain) was observed in a study of blood T cell repertoires in COVID-19. Looking at the study overall: The United States, Italy and Spain were the sources of the acute and convalescent COVID-19 samples. Sample material is recorded as cDNA or gDNA derived from T cells, B-cell-depleted T cells, or PBMCs.

The germline V and J ends were trimmed by 3 bases and 5 bases, with 8 bases remaining between them. CDR3 length: 13 residues. Germline CDR1 is KGHSH and CDR2 is LQKENI. Authors' data handling: From reference gene primer amplification, estimates of nucleated cell counts were derived. Method: immunoSEQ multiplex PCR; TCRdb's copy keeps in-frame clones and lacks some. V and J calls and clone size are copied from that table; D and trimming were computed from the DNA. The repertoire holds 55,000 to 70,000 clones, with approximately 90% as singletons. Sequenced input: peripheral blood. The clonotype originates from a woman in her sixties or seventies with active COVID-19. The chain combines TRBV18 with TRBJ1-5; the D gene is possibly TRBD1 (5 bases). CDR3 DNA sequence: TGTGCCAGCTCACCGTCCAGGGATCAGCCCCAGCATTTT. Residues: CASSPSRDQPQHF.